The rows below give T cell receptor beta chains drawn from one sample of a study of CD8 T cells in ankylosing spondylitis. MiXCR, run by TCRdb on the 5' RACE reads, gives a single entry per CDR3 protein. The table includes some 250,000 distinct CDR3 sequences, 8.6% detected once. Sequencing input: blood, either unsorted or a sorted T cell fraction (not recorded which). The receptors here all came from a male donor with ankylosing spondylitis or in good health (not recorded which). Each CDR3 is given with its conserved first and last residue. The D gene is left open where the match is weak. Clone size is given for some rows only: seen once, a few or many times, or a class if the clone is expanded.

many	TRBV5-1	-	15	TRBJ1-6	CASSWSTGSNSPLHF	TGCGCCAGCAGCTGGAGTACAGGGAGCAATTCTCCCCTCCACTTT
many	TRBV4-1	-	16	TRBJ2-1	CASSQEERAGYNEQFF	TGCGCCAGCAGCCAAGAGGAGCGGGCGGGCTACAATGAGCAGTTCTTC
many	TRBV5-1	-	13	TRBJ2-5	CASSGTVQETQYF	TGCGCCAGCAGCGGGACGGTACAAGAGACCCAGTACTTC
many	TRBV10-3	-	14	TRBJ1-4	CAISFLSHNEKLFF	TGTGCCATCAGCTTTTTGTCCCACAATGAAAAACTGTTTTTT
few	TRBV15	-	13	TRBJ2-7	CATSRDSGYEQYF	TGTGCCACCAGCAGAGATAGCGGATACGAGCAGTACTTC
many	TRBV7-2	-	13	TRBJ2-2	CASSSGAGGELFF	TGTGCCAGCAGCTCCGGGGCCGGCGGGGAGCTGTTTTTT
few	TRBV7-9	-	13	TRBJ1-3	CASSSVNGNTIYF	TGTGCCAGCAGCTCAGTCAATGGAAACACCATATATTTT
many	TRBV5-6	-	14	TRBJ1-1	CASSFSGSNTEAFF	TGTGCCAGCAGCTTTTCAGGCAGCAACACTGAAGCTTTCTTT
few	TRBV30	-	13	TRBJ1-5	CAWSRENDQPQHF	TGTGCCTGGAGCCGTGAAAATGATCAGCCCCAGCATTTT
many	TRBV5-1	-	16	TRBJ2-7	CASSPLETFSRYEQYF	TGCGCCAGCAGCCCCCTCGAAACGTTTTCTCGCTACGAGCAGTACTTC
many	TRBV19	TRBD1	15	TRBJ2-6	CASSRQGTGANVLTF	TGTGCCAGTAGTCGACAGGGGACCGGGGCCAACGTCCTGACTTTC
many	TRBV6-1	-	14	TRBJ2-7	CASRNYRAIYEQYF	TGTGCCAGCAGAAACTACCGGGCCATCTACGAGCAGTACTTC
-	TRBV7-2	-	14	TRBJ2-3	CASSQGSTGLPAYF	TGTGCCAGCAGCCAAGGTTCGACGGGGCTCCCGGCGTATTTT
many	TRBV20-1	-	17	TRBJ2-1	CSAREGRVARAPDEQFF	TGCAGTGCTAGAGAGGGCAGGGTGGCTAGAGCCCCGGATGAGCAGTTCTTC
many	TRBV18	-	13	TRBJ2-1	CASSPRTYNEQFF	TGTGCCAGCTCACCAAGGACTTACAATGAGCAGTTCTTC
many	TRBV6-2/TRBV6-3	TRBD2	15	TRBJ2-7	CASSPMTSLPGEQYF	TGTGCCAGCAGCCCAATGACTAGCCTTCCGGGGGAGCAGTACTTC
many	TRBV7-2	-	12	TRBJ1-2	CASSLANYGYTF	TGTGCCAGCAGCTTAGCTAACTATGGCTACACCTTC
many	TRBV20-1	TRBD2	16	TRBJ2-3	CSARRATSGDTDTQYF	TGCAGTGCTAGAAGAGCGACTAGCGGGGACACAGATACGCAGTATTTT
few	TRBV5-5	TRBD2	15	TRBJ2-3	CASSWRLANTDTQYF	TGTGCCAGCAGCTGGCGACTAGCGAACACAGATACGCAGTATTTT
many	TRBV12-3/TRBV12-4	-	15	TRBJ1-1	CASRMGAAWNTEAFF	TGTGCCAGCAGGATGGGGGCCGCGTGGAACACTGAAGCTTTCTTT
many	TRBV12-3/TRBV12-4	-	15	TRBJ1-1	CASSPNRAVNTEAFF	TGTGCCAGCAGTCCCAACAGGGCAGTGAACACTGAAGCTTTCTTT
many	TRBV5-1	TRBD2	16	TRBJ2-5	CASSLMGGRSQETQYF	TGCGCCAGCAGCTTGATGGGCGGGAGGTCACAAGAGACCCAGTACTTC
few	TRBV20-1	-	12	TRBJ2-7	CSAKRGGYEQYF	TGCAGTGCCAAGAGGGGGGGATACGAGCAGTACTTC
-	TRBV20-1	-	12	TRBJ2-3	CSAKANTDTQYF	TGCAGTGCTAAGGCCAACACAGATACGCAGTATTTT
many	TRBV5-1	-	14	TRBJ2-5	CASSGTTSQETQYF	TGCGCCAGCAGCGGTACTACCTCCCAAGAGACCCAGTACTTC
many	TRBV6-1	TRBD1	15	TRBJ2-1	CASRGTGVAYNEQFF	TGTGCCAGCAGGGGGACAGGTGTTGCCTACAATGAGCAGTTCTTC
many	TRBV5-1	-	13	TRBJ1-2	CASSLENGQGYTF	TGCGCCAGCAGCTTGGAGAACGGCCAGGGCTACACCTTC
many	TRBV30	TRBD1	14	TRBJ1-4	CAWSLGTGEGKLFF	TGTGCCTGGAGTCTCGGGACAGGGGAAGGAAAACTGTTTTTT
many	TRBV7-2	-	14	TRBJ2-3	CASYGGQRTDTQYF	TGTGCCAGCTACGGGGGGCAACGCACAGATACGCAGTATTTT
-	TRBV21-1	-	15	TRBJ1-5	CASSKERAENQPQHF	TGTGCCAGCAGCAAAGAGCGGGCAGAAAATCAGCCCCAGCATTTT
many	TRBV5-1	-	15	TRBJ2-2	CASSTDRFVTGELFF	TGCGCCAGCAGCACGGACAGATTTGTCACCGGGGAGCTGTTTTTT
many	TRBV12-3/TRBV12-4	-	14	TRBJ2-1	CASSLSYQAGEQFF	TGTGCCAGCAGTTTGTCCTACCAGGCGGGTGAGCAGTTCTTC
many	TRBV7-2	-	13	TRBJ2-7	CASSLEQFYEQYF	TGTGCCAGCAGCTTAGAACAGTTCTACGAGCAGTACTTC
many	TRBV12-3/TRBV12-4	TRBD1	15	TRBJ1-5	CASSHTGVGDQPQHF	TGTGCCAGCAGTCACACAGGGGTTGGGGATCAGCCCCAGCATTTT
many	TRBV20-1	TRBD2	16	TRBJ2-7	CSARVGGASGRDEQYF	TGCAGTGCTAGAGTGGGAGGAGCGAGCGGGAGAGACGAGCAGTACTTC
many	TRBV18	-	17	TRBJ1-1	CASSPPFGVNGGTEAFF	TGTGCCAGCTCACCGCCCTTTGGGGTTAATGGTGGTACTGAAGCTTTCTTT
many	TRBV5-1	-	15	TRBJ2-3	CASSLGGRSTDTQYF	TGCGCCAGCAGCTTGGGGGGCCGAAGCACAGATACGCAGTATTTT
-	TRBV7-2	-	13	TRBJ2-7	CASSYGGPYEQYF	TGTGCCAGCAGTTACGGGGGCCCCTACGAGCAGTACTTC
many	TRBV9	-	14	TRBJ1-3	CASSPNRSPNTIYF	TGTGCCAGCAGCCCAAACCGAAGTCCTAACACCATATATTTT
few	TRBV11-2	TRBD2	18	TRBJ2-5	CASSLVGLAGGGSETQYF	TGTGCCAGCAGCTTAGTCGGACTAGCGGGGGGTGGTTCGGAGACCCAGTACTTC
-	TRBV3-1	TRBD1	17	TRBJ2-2	CASRKGRGLGGTGELFF	TGTGCCAGCAGGAAGGGCAGGGGGCTAGGTGGAACCGGGGAGCTGTTTTTT
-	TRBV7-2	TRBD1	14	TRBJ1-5	CASSPQGAGQPQHF	TGTGCCAGCAGCCCACAGGGGGCAGGTCAGCCCCAGCATTTT
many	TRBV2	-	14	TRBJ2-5	CASSGVGGQETQYF	TGTGCCAGCAGTGGGGTTGGTGGGCAAGAGACCCAGTACTTC
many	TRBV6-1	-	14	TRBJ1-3	CASSPYSSGNTIYF	TGTGCCAGCAGCCCTTATAGCTCTGGAAACACCATATATTTT
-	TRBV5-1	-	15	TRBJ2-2	CASSLKDPNTGELFF	TGCGCCAGCAGCTTGAAAGACCCGAACACCGGGGAGCTGTTTTTT
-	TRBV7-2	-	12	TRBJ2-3	CASSQVTDAQYF	TGTGCCAGCAGCCAAGTCACAGATGCGCAGTATTTT
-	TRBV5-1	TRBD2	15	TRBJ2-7	CASSLGSGDSYEQYF	TGCGCCAGCAGCTTGGGAAGCGGGGATTCCTACGAGCAGTACTTC
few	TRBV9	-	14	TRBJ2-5	CASSGAGFQETQYF	TGTGCCAGCAGCGGAGCAGGGTTCCAAGAGACCCAGTACTTC
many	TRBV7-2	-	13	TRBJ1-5	CASSLRGSQPQHF	TGTGCCAGCAGCTTAAGGGGGTCCCAGCCCCAGCATTTT